This TCR beta chain came from a study of T cell repertoires in cytomegalovirus infection. Study in general: Signatures in public TCR beta sequences pointed to both CMV infection and matching HLA type.

TCRdb re-derived calls from the reads in MiXCR, one entry per CDR3 protein. The data contain hundreds of thousands of distinct CDR3 sequences, under 40% of them singletons. The CDR3 length is 16 residues. Trimming at V came to 4 bases and at J to 5 bases, leaving 10 bases not matched to a gene. Germline V gene data show CDR1 as SGHVS and CDR2 as FQNEAQ. This clonotype showed up just a few times. Its antigen is undetermined. Study-wide results and limits: The ex vivo response was dominated by HLA-C-restricted CMV-specific TCR beta clonotypes. Identification of carriers of CMV plus the relevant HLA was performed using cumulative public TCR beta family frequency.

The chain joins TRBV7-8 to TRBJ1-5; 8 bases fit TRBD1. Sequencing was carried out using PBMCs. The origin of this receptor is a human donor in good health (CMV status not recorded). Some clones in this sample may be carry-over from other donors' samples. In DNA, the CDR3 is TGTGCCAGCAGCTCAGAGGGACAGGCGACATATCAGCCCCAGCATTTT. Protein: CASSSEGQATYQPQHF.